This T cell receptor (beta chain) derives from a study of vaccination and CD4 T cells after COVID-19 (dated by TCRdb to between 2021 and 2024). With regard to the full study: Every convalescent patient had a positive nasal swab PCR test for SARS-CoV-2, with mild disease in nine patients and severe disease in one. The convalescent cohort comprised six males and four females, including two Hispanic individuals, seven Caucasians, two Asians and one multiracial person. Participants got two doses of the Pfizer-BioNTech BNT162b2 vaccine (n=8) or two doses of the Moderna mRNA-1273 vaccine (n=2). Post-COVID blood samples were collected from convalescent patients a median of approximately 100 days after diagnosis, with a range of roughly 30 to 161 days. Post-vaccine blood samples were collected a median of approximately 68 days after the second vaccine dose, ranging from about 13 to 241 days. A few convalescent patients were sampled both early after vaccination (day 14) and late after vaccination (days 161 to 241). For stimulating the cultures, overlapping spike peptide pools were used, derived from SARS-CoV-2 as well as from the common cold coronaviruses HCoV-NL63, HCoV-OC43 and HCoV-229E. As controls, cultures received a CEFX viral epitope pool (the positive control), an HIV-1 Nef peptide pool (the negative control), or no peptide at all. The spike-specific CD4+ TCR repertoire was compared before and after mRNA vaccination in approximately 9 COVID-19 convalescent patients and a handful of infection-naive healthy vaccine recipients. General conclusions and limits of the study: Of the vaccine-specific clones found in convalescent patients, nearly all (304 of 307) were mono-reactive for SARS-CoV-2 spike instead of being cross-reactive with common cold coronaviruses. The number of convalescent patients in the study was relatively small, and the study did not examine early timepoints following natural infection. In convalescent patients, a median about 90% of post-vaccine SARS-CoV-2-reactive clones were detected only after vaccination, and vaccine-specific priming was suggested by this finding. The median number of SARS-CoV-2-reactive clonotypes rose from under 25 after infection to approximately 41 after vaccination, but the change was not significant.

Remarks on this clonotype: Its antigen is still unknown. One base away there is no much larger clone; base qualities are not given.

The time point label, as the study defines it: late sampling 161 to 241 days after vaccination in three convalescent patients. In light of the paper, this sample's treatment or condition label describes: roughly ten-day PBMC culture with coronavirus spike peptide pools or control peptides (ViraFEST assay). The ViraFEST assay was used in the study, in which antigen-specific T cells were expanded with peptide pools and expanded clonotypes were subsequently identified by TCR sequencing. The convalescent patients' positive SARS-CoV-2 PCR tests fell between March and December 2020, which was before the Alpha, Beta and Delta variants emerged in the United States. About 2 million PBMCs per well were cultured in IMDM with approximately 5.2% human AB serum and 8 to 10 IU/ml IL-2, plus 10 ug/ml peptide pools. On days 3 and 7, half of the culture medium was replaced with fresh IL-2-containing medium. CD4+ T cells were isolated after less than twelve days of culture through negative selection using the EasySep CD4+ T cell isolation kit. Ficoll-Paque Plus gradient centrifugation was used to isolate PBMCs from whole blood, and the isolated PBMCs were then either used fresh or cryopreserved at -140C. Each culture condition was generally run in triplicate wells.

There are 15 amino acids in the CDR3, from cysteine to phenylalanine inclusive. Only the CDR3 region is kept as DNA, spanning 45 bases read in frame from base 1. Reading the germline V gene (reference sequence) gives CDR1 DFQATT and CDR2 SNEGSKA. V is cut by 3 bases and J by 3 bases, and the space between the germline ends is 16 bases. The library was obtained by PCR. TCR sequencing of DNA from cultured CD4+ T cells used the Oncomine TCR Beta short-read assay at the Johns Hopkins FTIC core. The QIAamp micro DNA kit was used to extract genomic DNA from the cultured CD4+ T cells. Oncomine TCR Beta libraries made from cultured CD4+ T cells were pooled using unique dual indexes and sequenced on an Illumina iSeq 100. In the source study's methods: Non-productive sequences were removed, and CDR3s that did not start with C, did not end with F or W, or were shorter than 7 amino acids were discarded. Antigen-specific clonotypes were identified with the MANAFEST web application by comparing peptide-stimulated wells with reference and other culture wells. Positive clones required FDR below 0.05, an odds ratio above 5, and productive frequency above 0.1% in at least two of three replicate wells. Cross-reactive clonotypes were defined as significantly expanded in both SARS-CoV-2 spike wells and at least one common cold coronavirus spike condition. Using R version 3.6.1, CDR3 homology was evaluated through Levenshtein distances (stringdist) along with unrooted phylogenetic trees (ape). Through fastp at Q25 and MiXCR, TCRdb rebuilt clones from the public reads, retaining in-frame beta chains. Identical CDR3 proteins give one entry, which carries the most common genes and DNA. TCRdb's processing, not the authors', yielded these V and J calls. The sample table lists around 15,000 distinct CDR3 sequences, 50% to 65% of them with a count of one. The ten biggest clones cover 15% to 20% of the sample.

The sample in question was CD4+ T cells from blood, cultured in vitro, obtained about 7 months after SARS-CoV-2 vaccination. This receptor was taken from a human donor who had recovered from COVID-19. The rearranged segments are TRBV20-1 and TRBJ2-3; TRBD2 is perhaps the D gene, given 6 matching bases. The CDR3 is CSARGGPRETDTQYF. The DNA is TGCAGTGCTAGGGGCGGACCCCGGGAGACAGATACGCAGTATTTT.